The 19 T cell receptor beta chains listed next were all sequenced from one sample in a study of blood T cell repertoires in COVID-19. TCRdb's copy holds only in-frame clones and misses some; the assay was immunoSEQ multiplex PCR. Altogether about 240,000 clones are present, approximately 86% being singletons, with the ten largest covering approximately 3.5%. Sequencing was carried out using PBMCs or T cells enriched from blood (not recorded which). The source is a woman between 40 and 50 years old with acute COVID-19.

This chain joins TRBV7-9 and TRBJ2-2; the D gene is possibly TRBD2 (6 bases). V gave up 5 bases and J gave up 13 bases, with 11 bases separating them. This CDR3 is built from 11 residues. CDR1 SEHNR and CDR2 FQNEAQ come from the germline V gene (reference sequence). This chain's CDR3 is CASSRRERLFF. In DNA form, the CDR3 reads TGTGCCAGCAGCCGACGGGAGAGGCTGTTTTTT.

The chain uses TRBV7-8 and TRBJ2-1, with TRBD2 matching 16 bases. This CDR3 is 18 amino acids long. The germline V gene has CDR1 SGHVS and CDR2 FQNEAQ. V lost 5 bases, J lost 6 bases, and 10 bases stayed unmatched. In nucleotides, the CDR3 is TGTGCCAGCAGCCCATTGGGACTAGCGGGAGGGCCCGGCAATGAGCAGTTCTTC. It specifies CASSPLGLAGGPGNEQFF.

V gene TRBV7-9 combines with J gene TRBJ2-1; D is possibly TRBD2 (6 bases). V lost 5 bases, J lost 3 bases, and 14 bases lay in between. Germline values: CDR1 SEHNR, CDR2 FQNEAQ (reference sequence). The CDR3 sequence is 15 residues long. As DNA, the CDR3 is TGTGCCAGCAGCCGGACTACCCACAACTACAATGAGCAGTTCTTC. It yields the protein CASSRTTHNYNEQFF.

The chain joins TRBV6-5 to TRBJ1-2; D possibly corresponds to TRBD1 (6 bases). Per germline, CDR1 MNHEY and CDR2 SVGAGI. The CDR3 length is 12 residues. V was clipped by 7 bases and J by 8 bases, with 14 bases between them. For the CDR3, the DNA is TGTGCCAGCACGCCCAGGGGACGGGGCTACACCTTC. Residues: CASTPRGRGYTF.

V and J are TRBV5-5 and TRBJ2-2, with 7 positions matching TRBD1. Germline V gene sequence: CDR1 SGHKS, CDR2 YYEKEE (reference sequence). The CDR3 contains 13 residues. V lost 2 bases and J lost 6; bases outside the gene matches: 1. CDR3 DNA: TGTGCCAGCAGCTTCCAGGGGGCCGGGGAGCTGTTTTTT. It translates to CASSFQGAGELFF.

CDR3 DNA sequence: TGTGCCAGCAGTTTATCGTGGAACGGGGTGAACCAGTACTTC. Its translation: CASSLSWNGVNQYF. The V and J genes are TRBV27 and TRBJ2-5; weak D call: TRBD2 (5 bases). Trimming took off 0 bases at V and 10 bases at J, with 15 bases between the two ends. CDR1 is MNHEY, CDR2 SMNVEV, per germline (reference sequence). The CDR3 loop spans 14 amino acids.

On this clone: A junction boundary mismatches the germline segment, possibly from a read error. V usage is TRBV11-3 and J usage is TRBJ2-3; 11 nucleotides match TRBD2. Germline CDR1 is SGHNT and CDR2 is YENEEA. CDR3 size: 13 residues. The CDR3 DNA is TGTGCCAGCAGCTTAGATGCCGGGACTAGCGGTGAATTT. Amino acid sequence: CASSLDAGTSGEF.

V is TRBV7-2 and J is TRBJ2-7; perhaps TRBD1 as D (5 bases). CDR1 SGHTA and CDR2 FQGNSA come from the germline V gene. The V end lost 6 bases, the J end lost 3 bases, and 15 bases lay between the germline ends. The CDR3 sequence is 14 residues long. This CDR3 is CASSLLTVVYEQYF. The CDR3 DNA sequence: TGTGCCAGCAGTCTATTGACAGTGGTCTACGAGCAGTACTTC.

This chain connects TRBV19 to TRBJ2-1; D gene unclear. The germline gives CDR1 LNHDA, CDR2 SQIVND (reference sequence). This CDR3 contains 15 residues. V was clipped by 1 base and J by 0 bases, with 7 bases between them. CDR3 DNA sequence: TGTGCCAGTAGTATAGGGCGGAGCTCCTACAATGAGCAGTTCTTC. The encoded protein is CASSIGRSSYNEQFF.

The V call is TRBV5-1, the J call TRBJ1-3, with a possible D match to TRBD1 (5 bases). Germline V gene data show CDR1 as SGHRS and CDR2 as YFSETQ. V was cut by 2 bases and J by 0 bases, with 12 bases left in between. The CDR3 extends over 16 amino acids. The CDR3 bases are TGCGCCAGCAGCTTAGACAGTGCAAGCTCTGGAAACACCATATATTTT. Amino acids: CASSLDSASSGNTIYF.

Here the CDR3 DNA reads TGTGCCAGCAGCAATAGAAGCCCTAGCGGGACCTACGAGCAGTACTTC. It codes for CASSNRSPSGTYEQYF. The gene calls are TRBV6-2 or TRBV6-3 and TRBJ2-7, with 9 nucleotides matching TRBD2. The germline V gene encodes CDR1 MNHEY and CDR2 SVGEGT. The CDR3 totals 16 residues. Trimming removed 6 bases from V and 2 bases from J; junction bases left unmatched: 11.

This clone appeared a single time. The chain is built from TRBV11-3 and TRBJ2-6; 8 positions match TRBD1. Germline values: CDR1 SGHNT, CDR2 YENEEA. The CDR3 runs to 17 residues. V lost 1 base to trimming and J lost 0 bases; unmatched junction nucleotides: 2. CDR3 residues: CASSLGDRSSGANVLTF. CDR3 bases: TGTGCCAGCAGCTTAGGGGACAGGTCCTCTGGGGCCAACGTCCTGACTTTC.

As DNA, the CDR3 is TGTGCCAGCAGACCGGCCGTAAAGGGGGGCTACACCTTC. Protein product: CASRPAVKGGYTF. The rearrangement uses TRBV5-6 and TRBJ1-2; D perhaps matches TRBD1 (5 bases). CDR3 size: 13 residues. In germline, CDR1 is SGHDT, CDR2 YYEEEE. With 5 bases removed from V and 8 bases from J, the gap between germline ends came to 16 bases.

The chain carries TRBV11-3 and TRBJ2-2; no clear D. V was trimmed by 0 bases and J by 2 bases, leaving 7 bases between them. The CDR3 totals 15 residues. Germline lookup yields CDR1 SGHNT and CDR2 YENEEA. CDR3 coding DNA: TGTGCCAGCAGCTTAGAGGCCGCCAACACCGGGGAGCTGTTTTTT. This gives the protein CASSLEAANTGELFF.

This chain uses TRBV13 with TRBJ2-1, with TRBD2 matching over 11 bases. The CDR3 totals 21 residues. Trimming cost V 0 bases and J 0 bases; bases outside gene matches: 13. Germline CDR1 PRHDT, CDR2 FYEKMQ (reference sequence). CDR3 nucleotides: TGTGCCAGCAGCTTAGGCGCGGGTCTAGCGGGAGGAAGTTCCTCCTACAATGAGCAGTTCTTC. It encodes CASSLGAGLAGGSSSYNEQFF. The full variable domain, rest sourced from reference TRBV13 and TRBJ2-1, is AAGVIQSPRHLIKEKRETATLKCYPIPRHDTVYWYQQGPGQDPQFLISFYEKMQSDKGSIPDRFSAQQFSDYHSELNMSSLELGDSALYFCASSLGAGLAGGSSSYNEQFFGPGTRLTVL.

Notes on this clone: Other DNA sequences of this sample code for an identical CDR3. The CDR3 DNA is TGCGCCAGCAGCTTAACAGGTTACGAGCAGTACTTC. It yields the protein CASSLTGYEQYF. J is TRBJ2-7 and V is TRBV5-1, with D maybe TRBD1 (5 bases). CDR1 and CDR2 from the germline V gene are SGHRS and YFSETQ. CDR3 size: 12 residues. The V end lost 2 bases, the J end lost 4 bases, and 7 bases lay between the germline ends.

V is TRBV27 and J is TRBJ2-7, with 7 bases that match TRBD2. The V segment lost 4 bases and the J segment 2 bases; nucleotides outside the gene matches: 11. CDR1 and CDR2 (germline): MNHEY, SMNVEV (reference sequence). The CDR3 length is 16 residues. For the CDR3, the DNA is TGTGCCAGCAGTTCCCCCCTTATGCGGGGGACCTACGAGCAGTACTTC. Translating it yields CASSSPLMRGTYEQYF.

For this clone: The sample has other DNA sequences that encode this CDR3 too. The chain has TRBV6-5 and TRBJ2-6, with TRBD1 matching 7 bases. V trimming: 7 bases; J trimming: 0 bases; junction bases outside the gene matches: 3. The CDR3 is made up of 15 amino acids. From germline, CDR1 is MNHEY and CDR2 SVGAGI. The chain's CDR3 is CASTRGSSGANVLTF. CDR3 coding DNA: TGTGCCAGCACCAGGGGGTCCTCTGGGGCCAACGTCCTGACTTTC.

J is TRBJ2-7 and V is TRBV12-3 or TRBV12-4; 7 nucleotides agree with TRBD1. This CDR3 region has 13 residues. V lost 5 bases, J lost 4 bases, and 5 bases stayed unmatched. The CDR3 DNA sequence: TGTGCCAGCAGTACCGGGACAGATTACGAGCAGTACTTC. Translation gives CASSTGTDYEQYF.